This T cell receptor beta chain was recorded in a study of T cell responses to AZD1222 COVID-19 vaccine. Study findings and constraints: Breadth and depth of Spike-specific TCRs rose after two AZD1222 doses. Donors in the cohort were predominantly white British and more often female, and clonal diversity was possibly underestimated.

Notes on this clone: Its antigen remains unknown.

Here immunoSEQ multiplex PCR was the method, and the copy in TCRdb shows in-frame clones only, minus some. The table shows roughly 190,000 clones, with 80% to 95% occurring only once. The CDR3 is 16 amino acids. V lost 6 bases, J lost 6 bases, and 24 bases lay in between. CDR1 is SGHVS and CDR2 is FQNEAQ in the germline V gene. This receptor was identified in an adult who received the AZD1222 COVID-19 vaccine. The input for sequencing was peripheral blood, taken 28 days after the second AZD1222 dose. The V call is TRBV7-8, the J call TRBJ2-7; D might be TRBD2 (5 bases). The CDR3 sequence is CASSLPAVRLGSEQYF. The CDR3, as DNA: TGTGCCAGCAGTTTACCCGCTGTAAGGCTGGGGAGCGAGCAGTACTTC.